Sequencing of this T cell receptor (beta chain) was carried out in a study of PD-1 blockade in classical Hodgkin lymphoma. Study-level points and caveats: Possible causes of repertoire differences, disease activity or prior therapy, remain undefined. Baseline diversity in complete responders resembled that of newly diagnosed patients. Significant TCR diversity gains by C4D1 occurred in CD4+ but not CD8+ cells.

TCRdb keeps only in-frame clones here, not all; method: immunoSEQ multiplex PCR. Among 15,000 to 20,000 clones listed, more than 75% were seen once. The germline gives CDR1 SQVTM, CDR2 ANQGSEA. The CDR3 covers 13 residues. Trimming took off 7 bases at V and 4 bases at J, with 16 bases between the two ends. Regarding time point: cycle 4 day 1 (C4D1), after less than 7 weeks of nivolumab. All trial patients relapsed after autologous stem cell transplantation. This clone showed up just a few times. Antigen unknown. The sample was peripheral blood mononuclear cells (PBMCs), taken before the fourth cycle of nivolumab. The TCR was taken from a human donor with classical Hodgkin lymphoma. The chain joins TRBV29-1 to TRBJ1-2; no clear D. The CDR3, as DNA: TGCAGCGCAAAACGAGCAGACTCCTATGGCTACACCTTC. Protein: CSAKRADSYGYTF.